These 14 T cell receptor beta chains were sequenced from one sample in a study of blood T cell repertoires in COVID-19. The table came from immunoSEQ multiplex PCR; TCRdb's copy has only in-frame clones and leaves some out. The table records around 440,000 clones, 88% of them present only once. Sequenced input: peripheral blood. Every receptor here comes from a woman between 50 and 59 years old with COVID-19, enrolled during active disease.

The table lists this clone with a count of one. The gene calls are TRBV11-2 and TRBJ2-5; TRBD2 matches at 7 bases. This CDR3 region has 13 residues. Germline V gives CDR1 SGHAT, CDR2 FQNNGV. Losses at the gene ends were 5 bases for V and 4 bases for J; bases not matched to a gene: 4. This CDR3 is CASSAGVGETQYF. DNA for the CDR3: TGTGCCAGCAGCGCGGGGGTGGGAGAGACCCAGTACTTC.

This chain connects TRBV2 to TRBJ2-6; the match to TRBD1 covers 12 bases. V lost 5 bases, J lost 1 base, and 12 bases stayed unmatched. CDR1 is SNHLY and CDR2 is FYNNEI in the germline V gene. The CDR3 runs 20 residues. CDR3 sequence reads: CASSFDWDRGRSSGANVLTF. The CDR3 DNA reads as TGTGCCAGCAGTTTTGACTGGGACAGGGGGCGCTCTTCTGGGGCCAACGTCCTGACTTTC.

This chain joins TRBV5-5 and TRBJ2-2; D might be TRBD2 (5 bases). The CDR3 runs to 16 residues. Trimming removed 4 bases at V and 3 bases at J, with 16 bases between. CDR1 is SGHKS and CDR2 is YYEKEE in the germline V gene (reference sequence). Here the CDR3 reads CASSIFPPRDTGELFF. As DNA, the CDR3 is TGTGCCAGCAGCATCTTTCCCCCGAGGGACACCGGGGAGCTGTTTTTT.

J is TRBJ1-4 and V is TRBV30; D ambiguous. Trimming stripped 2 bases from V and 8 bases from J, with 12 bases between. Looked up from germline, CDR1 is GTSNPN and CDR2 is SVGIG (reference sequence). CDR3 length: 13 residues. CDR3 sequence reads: CAWSPDAGEKLFF. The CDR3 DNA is TGTGCCTGGAGTCCGGACGCGGGAGAAAAACTGTTTTTT.

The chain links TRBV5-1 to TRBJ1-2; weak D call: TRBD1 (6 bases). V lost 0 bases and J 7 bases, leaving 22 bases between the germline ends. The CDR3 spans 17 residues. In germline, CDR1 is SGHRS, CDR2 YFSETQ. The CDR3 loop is CASSLEVTQGRPGGYTF. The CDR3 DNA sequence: TGCGCCAGCAGCTTGGAGGTGACACAGGGACGGCCTGGTGGCTACACCTTC.

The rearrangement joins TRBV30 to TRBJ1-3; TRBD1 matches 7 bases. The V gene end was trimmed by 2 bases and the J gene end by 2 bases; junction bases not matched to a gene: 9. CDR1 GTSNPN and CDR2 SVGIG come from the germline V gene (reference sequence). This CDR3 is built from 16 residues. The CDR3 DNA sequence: TGTGCCTGGAGTCGGACAGGCTCTAGAACTGGAAACACCATATATTTT. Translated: CAWSRTGSRTGNTIYF.

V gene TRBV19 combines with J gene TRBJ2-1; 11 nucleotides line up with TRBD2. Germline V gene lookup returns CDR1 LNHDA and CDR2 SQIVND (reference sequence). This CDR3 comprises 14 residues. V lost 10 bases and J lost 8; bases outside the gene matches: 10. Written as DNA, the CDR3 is TGTGCCACAAATCTAGCGGGGGGTCGGGATGAGCAGTTCTTC. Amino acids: CATNLAGGRDEQFF.

CDR3 in amino acids: CASSWAADRVDQPQHF. CDR3 nucleotide sequence: TGTGCCAGCAGCTGGGCTGCGGACAGGGTGGATCAGCCCCAGCATTTT. This chain joins TRBV7-8 and TRBJ1-5, with 8 bases lining up with TRBD1. CDR3 size: 16 residues. Trimming removed 4 bases from V and 5 bases from J; junction bases left unmatched: 10. From germline, CDR1 is SGHVS and CDR2 FQNEAQ.

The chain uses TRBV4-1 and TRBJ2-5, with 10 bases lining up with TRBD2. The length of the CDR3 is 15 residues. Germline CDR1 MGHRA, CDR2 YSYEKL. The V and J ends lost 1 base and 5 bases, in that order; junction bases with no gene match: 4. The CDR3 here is CASSQATGLAETQYF. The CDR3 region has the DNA TGCGCCAGCAGCCAAGCAACGGGACTAGCGGAGACCCAGTACTTC.

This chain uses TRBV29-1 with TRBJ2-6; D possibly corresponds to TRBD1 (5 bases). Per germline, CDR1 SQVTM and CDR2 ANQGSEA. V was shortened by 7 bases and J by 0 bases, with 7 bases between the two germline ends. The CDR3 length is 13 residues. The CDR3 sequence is CSARDSGANVLTF. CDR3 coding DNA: TGCAGCGCCAGGGACTCTGGGGCCAACGTCCTGACTTTC.

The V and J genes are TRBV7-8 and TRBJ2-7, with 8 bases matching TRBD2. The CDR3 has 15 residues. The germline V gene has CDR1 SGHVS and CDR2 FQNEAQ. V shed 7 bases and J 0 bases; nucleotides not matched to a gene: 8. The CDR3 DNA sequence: TGTGCCAGCACCCTTTTCGGGACTAGCTCCTACGAGCAGTACTTC. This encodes CASTLFGTSSYEQYF.

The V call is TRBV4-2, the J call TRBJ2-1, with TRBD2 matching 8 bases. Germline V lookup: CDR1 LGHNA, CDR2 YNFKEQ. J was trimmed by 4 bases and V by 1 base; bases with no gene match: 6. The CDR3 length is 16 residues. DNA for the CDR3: TGTGCCAGCAGCCAAGTCGGCGGGGGGCAGTACAATGAGCAGTTCTTC. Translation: CASSQVGGGQYNEQFF.

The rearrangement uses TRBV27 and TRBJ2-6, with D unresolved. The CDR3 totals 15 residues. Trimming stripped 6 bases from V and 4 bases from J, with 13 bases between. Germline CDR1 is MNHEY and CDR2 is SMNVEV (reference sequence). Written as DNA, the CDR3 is TGTGCCAGCAGCCCCGCTATGTGGGGGGCCAACGTCCTGACTTTC. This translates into CASSPAMWGANVLTF.

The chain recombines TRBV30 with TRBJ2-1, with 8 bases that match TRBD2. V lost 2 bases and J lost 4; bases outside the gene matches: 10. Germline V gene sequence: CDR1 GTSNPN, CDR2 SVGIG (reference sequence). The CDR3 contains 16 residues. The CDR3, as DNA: TGTGCCTGGAGTAAACCGGGACTAGGGCTGTACAATGAGCAGTTCTTC. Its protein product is CAWSKPGLGLYNEQFF.